This entry lists 13 T cell receptor beta chains sequenced from one sample in a study of vaccination effects on CD4 cells after COVID-19. ViraFEST assay sequencing came after antigen-specific CD4+ T cells were expanded with viral peptide pools. The culture ran for approximately 9 days before CD4+ T cells were isolated. None of these healthy vaccinees had been infected with SARS-CoV-2 before vaccination. The table came from immunoSEQ multiplex PCR; TCRdb's copy has only in-frame clones and leaves some out. The sample yields tens of thousands of clones, 75% to 85% seen once. What these receptors recognize is not known. The sample consisted of CD4+ T cells from PBMCs cultured with SARS-CoV-2 spike peptides, taken before COVID-19 vaccination. The receptors here all came from a human donor who received a COVID-19 vaccine.

In DNA form, the CDR3 reads TGTGCCAGTAGTATATATGAGGAAATCGAAGCTTTCTTT. Translating it yields CASSIYEEIEAFF. The genes are TRBV19 and TRBJ1-1, with unresolved D. V dropped 2 bases and J dropped 8 bases, with 12 bases sitting between them. Germline lookup yields CDR1 LNHDA and CDR2 SQIVND (reference sequence). This CDR3 contains 13 residues. Together with reference TRBV19 and TRBJ1-1, the CDR3 gives the full variable domain: DGGITQSPKYLFRKEGQNVTLSCEQNLNHDAMYWYRQDPGQGLRLIYYSQIVNDFQKGDIAEGYSVSREKKESFPLTVTSAQKNPTAFYLCASSIYEEIEAFFGQGTRLTVV.

This sequence joins TRBV19 and TRBJ1-4; TRBD1 might be the D (5 bases). V was pared by 6 bases and J by 8 bases, with 16 bases between. Germline-derived CDR1 and CDR2 are LNHDA and SQIVND (reference sequence). The CDR3 totals 14 residues. The CDR3 bases are TGTGCCAGTAGCGATTCGGGGCCCTGGGAAAAACTGTTTTTT. Amino acid sequence: CASSDSGPWEKLFF.

The rearrangement uses TRBV4-1 and TRBJ2-1; D not resolved. Germline V gene sequence: CDR1 MGHRA, CDR2 YSYEKL. The CDR3 loop spans 14 amino acids. Deletions cut 0 bases from V and 8 bases from J, with 11 bases between. CDR3 sequence reads: CASSQDSTNDEQFF. DNA of the CDR3: TGCGCCAGCAGCCAAGATAGCACGAATGATGAGCAGTTCTTC.

The genes are TRBV5-4 and TRBJ1-2, with D perhaps TRBD1 (5 bases). The CDR3 covers 14 residues. Per germline, CDR1 SGHNT and CDR2 YYREEE (reference sequence). V lost 0 bases and J lost 3, with 9 bases in between. The CDR3 sequence: CASSLAGPDYGYTF. DNA for the CDR3: TGTGCCAGCAGCTTGGCAGGGCCGGACTATGGCTACACCTTC.

The rearrangement links TRBV11-2 to TRBJ1-2; D unclear. Germline V CDR1 and CDR2: SGHAT, FQNNGV. The CDR3 has 15 residues. Trimming removed 1 base from V and 2 bases from J, with 11 bases in between. The CDR3 here is CASSLGGAGNYGYTF. The CDR3, as DNA: TGTGCCAGCAGCTTAGGAGGCGCGGGGAACTATGGCTACACCTTC.

J is TRBJ2-3 and V is TRBV4-1; 10 nucleotides match TRBD2. After removal of 4 bases from V and 5 bases from J, the junction contained 15 bases not matched to a gene. CDR3 size: 18 residues. The V gene's germline CDR1 is MGHRA and CDR2 YSYEKL. CDR3 amino acids: CASSPLQAGTSARDTQYF. As DNA, the CDR3 is TGCGCCAGCAGCCCGTTACAGGCCGGGACTAGCGCGAGAGATACGCAGTATTTT.

The chain links TRBV28 to TRBJ1-2; D gene uncertain. The CDR3 runs 11 residues. Germline V gives CDR1 MDHEN, CDR2 SYDVKM. Trimming took 5 bases from V and 4 from J, leaving 5 bases between them. The chain's CDR3 is CASSEPYGYTF. CDR3 coding DNA: TGTGCCAGCAGTGAACCCTATGGCTACACCTTC.

The chain recombines TRBV7-3 with TRBJ2-2, with D possibly being TRBD1 (6 bases). Germline V CDR1 and CDR2: SGHTA, FQGTGA. The CDR3 runs to 14 residues. Trimming removed 3 bases at V and 5 bases at J, with 10 bases between. As DNA, the CDR3 is TGTGCCAGCAGCTTGGGGGCCGGGACCGGGGAGCTGTTTTTT. The encoded protein is CASSLGAGTGELFF.

This chain joins TRBV7-3 and TRBJ2-3; TRBD2 agrees at 13 bases. Germline assignment: CDR1 SGHTA and CDR2 FQGTGA. The CDR3 loop spans 16 amino acids. The V segment lost 5 bases and the J segment 3 bases; nucleotides outside the gene matches: 5. CDR3 bases: TGTGCCAGCAGCCAGGGACTAGCGGGGAGGACAGATACGCAGTATTTT. It is translated as CASSQGLAGRTDTQYF.

The chain uses TRBV5-3 and TRBJ1-5, with D possibly matching TRBD1 (6 bases). TRBV5-3 carries the ORF label, with uncertain function. The CDR3 length is 17 residues. Trimming removed 5 bases from V and 4 bases from J, with 22 bases in between. The CDR3 DNA is TGTGCCAGAAGTCCTCCGGGGGGGCAGGTTGGGAATCAGCCCCAGCATTTT. It translates to CARSPPGGQVGNQPQHF.

The chain couples TRBV5-1 to TRBJ2-2; D may be TRBD1 (5 bases). Germline CDR1 and CDR2: SGHRS and YFSETQ. Trimming took off 3 bases at V and 0 bases at J, with 12 bases between the two ends. The length of the CDR3 is 16 residues. CDR3 bases: TGCGCCAGCAGCTCGAGACAGTTCGCGAACACCGGGGAGCTGTTTTTT. Protein sequence: CASSSRQFANTGELFF.

The chain joins TRBV28 to TRBJ1-1; D unclear. Trimming shortened V by 11 bases and J by 7 bases, and 20 bases separated the two germline ends. The CDR3 sequence is 13 residues long. CDR1 and CDR2 from the germline V gene are MDHEN and SYDVKM. The DNA for the CDR3 is TGTGCCGCCAGCGCGGCAGGACTACTTGAAGCTTTCTTT. Translated: CAASAAGLLEAFF.

The chain carries TRBV7-2 and TRBJ1-1, with D possibly matching TRBD1 (5 bases). The germline V and J ends were trimmed by 2 bases and 5 bases, with 15 bases remaining between them. The CDR3 sequence is 15 residues long. Germline V CDR1 and CDR2: SGHTA, FQGNSA. CDR3 in amino acids: CASSLTRQQGTEAFF. Here the CDR3 DNA reads TGTGCCAGCAGCTTAACAAGACAGCAGGGAACTGAAGCTTTCTTT.